This T cell receptor beta chain was sequenced in a study of vaccination effects on CD4 cells after COVID-19. Points from the study as a whole: The study had few convalescent patients and no early post-infection timepoints.

The CDR3 is 16 residues long. With 4 bases clipped from V and 7 bases from J, the junction kept 10 bases outside the gene matches. The germline V gene has CDR1 LGHNA and CDR2 YSLEER. With respect to this clone: The antigen remains unidentified.

Under the ViraFEST assay, PBMC were stimulated with viral peptide pools so that antigen-specific CD4+ T cells expanded. Sequencing was performed afterwards. Following 10 days of culture, CD4+ T cells were isolated. PCR showed that the person got SARS-CoV-2 infection at some point between March and December 2020. Method: immunoSEQ multiplex PCR; TCRdb's copy keeps in-frame clones and lacks some. Among about 37,000 clones listed, approximately 73% were seen once. The input for sequencing was CD4+ T cells from PBMCs cultured with a peptide pool, taken before COVID-19 vaccination. The genes are TRBV4-3 and TRBJ2-1; the match to TRBD2 covers 10 bases. The sequence came from a human donor who had a prior SARS-CoV-2 infection. The CDR3, as DNA: TGCGCCAGCAGCCCAGCTCTAGCGGGAGAGGGTAATGAGCAGTTCTTC. This codes for CASSPALAGEGNEQFF.